The 24 T cell receptor beta chains below come from one sample, sequenced in a study of T-cell reconstitution after alpha-beta-depleted transplantation in children. General study results and limits: Hyperexpanded clones declined; after one year, newly produced T cells mostly supplied diversity.

Unique molecular identifiers were incorporated into the prepared TCRbeta library. TCRdb recomputed calls from the PCR reads with MiXCR, one row per CDR3 protein. The repertoire holds hundreds of thousands of distinct CDR3 sequences, with roughly 7.8% as singletons. Their specific antigens are unknown. The sample was peripheral blood, taken 360 days after TCRalphabeta/CD19-depleted stem cell transplant. The receptors derive from a female patient between 2 and 15 years old who had a stem cell transplant for Fanconi anemia, so the T cells may come from the graft donor.

This clonotype came up many times. The chain uses TRBV5-1 and TRBJ2-1; 7 nucleotides line up with TRBD2. The CDR3 contains 14 residues. Germline V gene data show CDR1 as SGHRS and CDR2 as YFSETQ. V lost 6 bases and J lost 7; bases outside the gene matches: 10. The DNA for the CDR3 is TGCGCCAGCACTAATGCGCGGGAGCGGAATGAGCAGTTCTTC. This gives the protein CASTNARERNEQFF. Drawing the rest from reference TRBV5-1 and TRBJ2-1, the complete variable domain is KAGVTQTPRYLIKTRGQQVTLSCSPISGHRSVSWYQQTPGQGLQFLFEYFSETQRNKGNFPGRFSGRQFSNSRSEMNVSTLELGDSALYLCASTNARERNEQFFGPGTRLTVL.

In this sample, this clonotype turned up a few times. This chain links TRBV5-8 with TRBJ1-5; tentative D call: TRBD1 (6 bases). The germline V and J ends were trimmed by 4 bases and 7 bases, with 18 bases remaining between them. Germline lookup yields CDR1 SGHTS and CDR2 YDEGEE. This CDR3 contains 15 residues. CDR3 sequence reads: CASSPTQGNGQPQHF. The CDR3, as DNA: TGTGCCAGCAGCCCCACCCAGGGGAATGGACAGCCCCAGCATTTT.

This clonotype was detected many times. V is TRBV12-3 or TRBV12-4 and J is TRBJ2-5; the D gene is possibly TRBD1 (5 bases). This CDR3 has 13 residues. V was shortened by 5 bases and J by 4 bases, with 11 bases between the two germline ends. CDR3 DNA sequence: TGTGCCAGCAGTGCTCGAAGGGGAGAGACCCAGTACTTC. Its translation: CASSARRGETQYF.

This clonotype occurred a few times. The chain has TRBV27 and TRBJ2-5, with TRBD2 matching 8 bases. The germline V gene has CDR1 MNHEY and CDR2 SMNVEV (reference sequence). This CDR3 has 15 residues. The V segment lost 3 bases and the J segment 2 bases; nucleotides outside the gene matches: 5. In DNA form, the CDR3 reads TGTGCCAGCAGTTTTGACGGGGGGGAGCAAGAGACCCAGTACTTC. It yields the protein CASSFDGGEQETQYF.

This clonotype came up many times. The CDR3 nucleotides are TGTGCCAGCAGCCTCCCCGGGACTGGAAACACCATATATTTT. Amino acid sequence: CASSLPGTGNTIYF. This chain connects TRBV7-9 to TRBJ1-3; D is ambiguous. V gave up 5 bases and J gave up 2 bases, with 10 bases separating them. The CDR3 covers 14 residues. Germline CDR1 SEHNR, CDR2 FQNEAQ (reference sequence).

In its sample, this clonotype was seen many times. The chain joins TRBV12-3 or TRBV12-4 to TRBJ1-3; D ambiguous. This CDR3 contains 18 residues. Trimming pared 3 bases from V and 0 bases from J, leaving 18 bases between. CDR3 loop: CASSFRDPGLSSGNTIYF. CDR3 DNA sequence: TGTGCCAGCAGTTTTAGGGATCCGGGTCTGAGCTCTGGAAACACCATATATTTT.

This clonotype was picked up a small number of times. V usage is TRBV5-1 and J usage is TRBJ1-6; no reliable D call. This CDR3 region has 12 residues. Germline CDR1 and CDR2: SGHRS and YFSETQ. Trimming took 7 bases from V and 4 from J, leaving 6 bases between them. CDR3 DNA: TGCGCCAGCGCCAATTATAATTCACCCCTCCACTTT. Its translation: CASANYNSPLHF. Filled out from reference TRBV5-1 and TRBJ1-6, the complete variable domain reads KAGVTQTPRYLIKTRGQQVTLSCSPISGHRSVSWYQQTPGQGLQFLFEYFSETQRNKGNFPGRFSGRQFSNSRSEMNVSTLELGDSALYLCASANYNSPLHFGNGTRLTVT.

This clonotype was found many times. The chain carries TRBV11-2 and TRBJ2-7; 14 bases align to TRBD2. This CDR3 region has 18 residues. CDR1 and CDR2 (germline): SGHAT, FQNNGV. The trim removed 3 bases at V and 3 bases at J, leaving 10 bases unmatched. The CDR3 reads CASSLGLAGAREFYEQYV. CDR3 coding DNA: TGTGCCAGCAGCTTGGGACTAGCGGGGGCTCGTGAGTTCTACGAGCAGTACGTC.

This clonotype was seen ten or more times. The V gene is TRBV6-5, the J gene TRBJ1-1; D gene unclear. The ends were cut back, 0 bases at V and 2 bases at J, with 10 bases in the middle. CDR3 length: 15 residues. The germline CDR1 and CDR2 sequences are MNHEY and SVGAGI. This CDR3 reads CASSYSVLVNTEAFF. CDR3 coding DNA: TGTGCCAGCAGTTACTCGGTCCTTGTTAACACTGAAGCTTTCTTT.

This clonotype was found many times. The genes are TRBV10-3 and TRBJ2-7; 7 bases are a match to TRBD2. Trimming took 7 bases from V and 0 from J; bases not matched to a gene: 9. The germline V gene has CDR1 ENHRY and CDR2 SYGVKD. There are 15 residues in the CDR3. The CDR3 region is CAINQGGGSSYEQYF. The DNA of the CDR3 is TGTGCCATCAACCAAGGCGGGGGTAGCTCCTACGAGCAGTACTTC.

This clonotype came up a few times. The chain joins TRBV4-2 to TRBJ1-1; D remains unclear. This CDR3 comprises 15 residues. Trimming removed 1 base at V and 1 base at J, with 10 bases between. Germline-derived CDR1 and CDR2 are LGHNA and YNFKEQ. The CDR3 protein is CASSQVSRGNTEAFF. The CDR3, as DNA: TGTGCCAGCAGCCAAGTCAGCCGGGGGAACACTGAAGCTTTCTTT.

This clonotype was detected ten times or more. The rearrangement joins TRBV10-3 to TRBJ2-3; the D gene could be TRBD1 or TRBD2 (5 bases each). Germline V gene sequence: CDR1 ENHRY, CDR2 SYGVKD. The CDR3 loop spans 15 amino acids. With 2 bases removed from V and 7 bases from J, the gap between germline ends came to 16 bases. DNA for the CDR3: TGTGCCATCAGTGAGGCTAGTGGGACCGTAAATACGCAGTATTTT. It translates to CAISEASGTVNTQYF.

Only a few counts were recorded for this clonotype. The chain joins TRBV15 to TRBJ1-4; D is unresolved. The CDR3 has 13 residues. The V end lost 1 base, the J end lost 7 bases, and 7 bases lay between the germline ends. Per germline, CDR1 LNHNV and CDR2 YYDKDF (reference sequence). In nucleotides, the CDR3 is TGTGCCACCAGCAGAGTTGGGGTTGAAAAACTGTTTTTT. Its translation is CATSRVGVEKLFF.

This clonotype was detected ten times or more. This chain links TRBV27 with TRBJ2-1; 8 bases are shared with TRBD1. Germline loops: CDR1 MNHEY, CDR2 SMNVEV (reference sequence). V lost 10 bases and J lost 6; bases outside the gene matches: 8. The CDR3 is 13 amino acids. CDR3 coding DNA: TGTGCCAACACCGGGACAGGAACCAATGAGCAGTTCTTC. Translation gives CANTGTGTNEQFF.

This clonotype was picked up a small number of times. The chain has TRBV9 and TRBJ2-5; D might be TRBD2 (5 bases). Germline lookup yields CDR1 SGDLS and CDR2 YYNGEE. The CDR3 is 17 amino acids. V was shortened by 3 bases and J by 2 bases, with 20 bases between the two germline ends. The CDR3 sequence: CASSANTGIGEQETQYF. In nucleotides, the CDR3 is TGTGCCAGCAGCGCTAATACCGGGATAGGCGAACAAGAGACCCAGTACTTC.

This clonotype was detected ten times or more. The chain joins TRBV5-1 to TRBJ2-1; 9 bases align to TRBD2. CDR1 and CDR2 (germline): SGHRS, YFSETQ. CDR3 length equals 20 residues. The trim removed 0 bases at V and 0 bases at J, leaving 13 bases unmatched. CDR3 residues: CASSLGPSWVAGASYNEQFF. For the CDR3, the DNA is TGCGCCAGCAGCTTGGGCCCCTCTTGGGTAGCGGGGGCCTCCTACAATGAGCAGTTCTTC.

The table lists this clonotype with many counts. This chain links TRBV2 with TRBJ2-3; the D gene is possibly TRBD2 (5 bases). Germline V gene data show CDR1 as SNHLY and CDR2 as FYNNEI. The CDR3 contains 15 residues. V was clipped by 1 base and J by 2 bases, with 10 bases between them. The CDR3 coding sequence is TGTGCCAGCAGTGAAGGGGCGGGTGTCACAGATACGCAGTATTTT. Translation gives CASSEGAGVTDTQYF.

This clonotype was recorded many times. V usage is TRBV20-1 and J usage is TRBJ2-1; tentatively, D is TRBD1 (6 bases). V lost 5 bases and J 0 bases, leaving 23 bases between the germline ends. Germline V CDR1 and CDR2: DFQATT, SNEGSKA (reference sequence). CDR3 length: 18 residues. The CDR3 sequence is CSALKGDRSLSSYNEQFF. CDR3 in DNA: TGCAGTGCTTTAAAGGGGGATAGGAGTCTAAGCTCCTACAATGAGCAGTTCTTC.

At least ten counts were recorded for this clonotype. The gene calls are TRBV20-1 and TRBJ1-3; D unclear. Per the germline V gene, CDR1 is DFQATT and CDR2 is SNEGSKA (reference sequence). This CDR3 is built from 13 residues. V gave up 0 bases and J gave up 0 bases, with 3 bases separating them. In nucleotides, the CDR3 is TGCAGTGCTAGAGAACCCTCTGGAAACACCATATATTTT. This encodes CSAREPSGNTIYF.

Points on this clonotype: This may come from a read error, since a much larger clone is one base off. The chain links TRBV7-2 to TRBJ2-7, with TRBD1 matching 7 bases. CDR3 length equals 13 residues. Germline-derived CDR1 and CDR2 are SGHTA and FQGNSA. V shed 4 bases and J 3 bases; nucleotides not matched to a gene: 3. The CDR3: CASSSTGNYEQYF. CDR3 DNA sequence: TGTGCCAGCAGCTCGACAGGGAACTACGAGCAGTACTTC.

The chain uses TRBV2 and TRBJ2-2; D gene ambiguous. The CDR3 loop spans 13 amino acids. V was cut by 4 bases and J by 4 bases, with 7 bases left in between. CDR1 is SNHLY, CDR2 FYNNEI, per germline. For the CDR3, the DNA is TGTGCCAGCAGTGTGGATGTCACCGGGGAGCTGTTTTTT. Its translation: CASSVDVTGELFF. Using reference TRBV2 and TRBJ2-2 for the parts outside the CDR3, the full variable domain is EPEVTQTPSHQVTQMGQEVILRCVPISNHLYFYWYRQILGQKVEFLVSFYNNEISEKSEIFDDQFSVERPDGSNFTLKIRSTKLEDSAMYFCASSVDVTGELFFGEGSRLTVL.

The DNA for the CDR3 is TGTGCCAGCAGTGAAAGGGGAACTAACTATGGCTACACCTTC. Protein sequence: CASSERGTNYGYTF. J is TRBJ1-2 and V is TRBV6-1; perhaps TRBD1 as D (5 bases). Trimming left V 2 bases short and J 0 bases short, with 7 bases between. The CDR3 extends over 14 amino acids. Germline CDR1 MNHNS, CDR2 SASEGT.

The table lists this clonotype with many counts. The chain combines TRBV12-3 or TRBV12-4 with TRBJ2-3, with TRBD1 matching 12 bases. The CDR3 has 16 amino acids. With 3 bases clipped from V and 2 bases from J, the junction kept 3 bases outside the gene matches. The CDR3 loop reads CASSLGQGAHTDTQYF. CDR3 DNA sequence: TGTGCCAGCAGTTTGGGACAGGGGGCGCACACAGATACGCAGTATTTT.

This clonotype was recorded at least ten times. This chain connects TRBV7-3 to TRBJ2-6; D unresolved. Trimming removed 2 bases from V and 0 bases from J, with 5 bases in between. The CDR3 totals 15 residues. The V gene's germline CDR1 is SGHTA and CDR2 FQGTGA. CDR3 sequence reads: CASSLYHSGANVLTF. Here the CDR3 DNA reads TGTGCCAGCAGCTTATATCACTCTGGGGCCAACGTCCTGACTTTC.